A single sample is the source of the 12 T cell receptor beta chains below, sequenced in a study of patients and donors after allogeneic stem cell transplantation. TCRdb used MiXCR to reprocess the RT-PCR reads, holding one entry per CDR3 protein. The sample has 800,000 to 1,000,000 distinct CDR3 sequences; approximately 18% are singletons. Sequencing was performed on blood, either unsorted or a sorted T cell fraction (not recorded which). All receptors come from a human donor who was either an allogeneic HSCT recipient or a stem cell or donor lymphocyte infusion donor (not recorded which). It is not recorded whose cells these are; they may come from a transplant donor.

This clonotype has ten or more counts. The chain is built from TRBV10-3 and TRBJ2-3; D is perhaps TRBD1 (6 bases). The CDR3 contains 14 residues. Germline V gene data show CDR1 as ENHRY and CDR2 as SYGVKD. Trimming took 5 bases from V and 3 from J, leaving 12 bases between them. CDR3 amino acids: CAISQGRGTDTQYF. CDR3 in DNA: TGTGCCATCAGTCAGGGGCGAGGGACAGATACGCAGTATTTT.

V gene TRBV4-3 combines with J gene TRBJ1-1; D not resolved. The length of the CDR3 is 13 residues. V shed 0 bases and J shed 6 bases, with 8 bases lying between them. Germline loops: CDR1 LGHNA, CDR2 YSLEER. In DNA form, the CDR3 reads TGCGCCAGCAGCCAAGATATAATCGCTGAAGCTTTCTTT. This sequence encodes CASSQDIIAEAFF.

This clonotype has a handful of counts. This chain links TRBV19 with TRBJ1-3; 9 bases are a match to TRBD1. The CDR3 has 16 residues. Germline V gene lookup returns CDR1 LNHDA and CDR2 SQIVND (reference sequence). V gave up 5 bases and J gave up 5 bases; unmatched junction bases: 10. CDR3 region: CASSHQGQGGRNTIYF. Here the CDR3 DNA reads TGTGCCAGTAGTCACCAGGGACAGGGCGGACGAAACACCATATATTTT.

The V gene is TRBV4-2, the J gene TRBJ2-1, with 8 bases identical to TRBD2. This CDR3 is 11 amino acids long. The germline gives CDR1 LGHNA, CDR2 YNFKEQ. V was clipped by 4 bases and J by 14 bases; unmatched bases: 4. CDR3 coding DNA: TGTGCCAGCAGCCCAGGACTAGCTAAGTTCTTC. It specifies CASSPGLAKFF.

The chain employs TRBV7-2 and TRBJ1-6, with D unclear. V lost 1 base and J 17 bases, leaving 24 bases between the germline ends. The CDR3 is 16 residues long. Germline CDR1 reads SGHTA; CDR2 reads FQGNSA. As DNA, the CDR3 is TGTGCCAGCAGCTTAGATCTTGGACCCGGGGTTTTTGCGGTCCACTTT. Translated: CASSLDLGPGVFAVHF.

This clonotype was observed a handful of times. The chain couples TRBV12-3 or TRBV12-4 to TRBJ2-7; tentatively, D is TRBD1 or TRBD2 (5 bases each). The CDR3 covers 16 residues. Trimming removed 5 bases from V and 3 bases from J, with 20 bases in between. The CDR3 spells CASSGPVGVTNYEQYF. CDR3 DNA: TGTGCCAGCAGTGGCCCGGTGGGGGTGACAAACTACGAGCAGTACTTC.

The gene calls are TRBV29-1 and TRBJ2-1; TRBD2 aligns across 10 bases. The CDR3 loop spans 16 amino acids. In germline, CDR1 is SQVTM, CDR2 ANQGSEA. V lost 3 bases to trimming and J lost 3 bases; unmatched junction nucleotides: 8. DNA for the CDR3: TGCAGCGTTGAGGTGGCTAGCGGGGGAAGCTACAATGAGCAGTTCTTC. Encoded protein: CSVEVASGGSYNEQFF.

This chain links TRBV9 with TRBJ1-1, with a possible D match to TRBD1 (6 bases). Germline CDR1 SGDLS, CDR2 YYNGEE. Trimming pared 3 bases from V and 2 bases from J, leaving 14 bases between. This CDR3 contains 15 residues. CDR3 residues: CASSAQGGDNTEAFF. The CDR3 DNA reads as TGTGCCAGCAGCGCCCAAGGGGGTGATAACACTGAAGCTTTCTTT.

This clonotype was counted only a few times. The rearrangement joins TRBV15 to TRBJ1-5; 7 nucleotides agree with TRBD1. Germline V lookup: CDR1 LNHNV, CDR2 YYDKDF (reference sequence). Germline trimming cut 2 bases from V and 3 bases from J; bases unmatched to any gene: 10. This CDR3 region has 17 residues. CDR3 bases: TGTGCCACCAGCAGAAAAACCGGGACAGTATCCAATCAGCCCCAGCATTTT. Its translation: CATSRKTGTVSNQPQHF.

The chain combines TRBV12-3 or TRBV12-4 with TRBJ1-1; 7 bases map to TRBD1. This CDR3 has 13 amino acids. The ends lost 4 bases at V and 8 bases at J; junction bases unmatched: 7. The CDR3 DNA reads as TGTGCCAGCAGTTCCGGGACAGAAGTCGAAGCTTTCTTT. It translates to CASSSGTEVEAFF.

This clonotype was recorded a few times. This chain connects TRBV12-3 or TRBV12-4 to TRBJ2-7, with 12 nucleotides matching TRBD1. The junction had 5 bases not matched to a gene; V was cut back by 1 base and J by 4 bases. CDR3 length equals 16 residues. In nucleotides, the CDR3 is TGTGCCAGCAGTTTAGGTGGGACAGGGGGCATTTACGAGCAGTACTTC. Translating gives CASSLGGTGGIYEQYF.

The chain links TRBV6-1 to TRBJ1-2; D is uncertain. Between the trimmed V and J ends, which lost 6 bases and 0 bases, there was a span of 8 bases. Germline CDR1 MNHNS, CDR2 SASEGT. This CDR3 is built from 13 residues. CDR3 in DNA: TGTGCCAGCAGGCCGGTAGCTAACTATGGCTACACCTTC. It is translated as CASRPVANYGYTF.